This TCR beta chain was sequenced in a study of response to subunit inactivated influenza vaccine. Study observations and caveats: Authors suggested each seasonal flu vaccination may recruit only limited numbers of new T cells.

TCRdb redid the calling of the RT-PCR reads with MiXCR, one entry per CDR3 protein. Counted here are 550,000 to 800,000 distinct CDR3 sequences, approximately 15% occurring once; the ten biggest clones make up around a tenth. With regard to this clonotype: No antigen is known for it.

The CDR3 length is 17 residues. The germline V gene has CDR1 LNHNV and CDR2 YYDKDF (reference sequence). V shed 4 bases, J shed 0 bases, and the junction held 10 bases outside the gene matches. This specimen consisted of PBMCs from blood, obtained 12 days after vaccination. This chain links TRBV15 with TRBJ2-5, with 8 bases aligning to TRBD2. The source of this sequence is a man aged 45-65 years who received an inactivated influenza vaccine. The DNA of the CDR3 is TGTGCCACCAGCAAGAGGAGCGGGAGCCTGTACCAAGAGACCCAGTACTTC. Translating gives CATSKRSGSLYQETQYF.